This TCR beta chain was identified in a study of T cells in women clearing cervical HPV infection. Comment on this clone: Its antigen is currently unknown. The read terminates 3 residues ahead of where the CDR3 ends, so the germline J gene completes it.

Deletions cut 3 bases from V and 1 base from J, with 6 bases between. The CDR3 has 13 amino acids. Per the germline V gene, CDR1 is ENHRY and CDR2 is SYGVKD. The study, taken as a whole, reports: Repertoire richness, not evenness, was significantly elevated in CIN3+ cases versus controls.

Using immunoSEQ multiplex PCR, the repertoire was profiled, and TCRdb retains in-frame clones only, with some absent. This listing includes some 40,000 clones. All donors had a single incident cervical HPV16 infection, not prevalent. MY09/MY11 PCR detected cervical HPV DNA; dot-blot assigned genotypes. This sequence originates from a woman between 18 and 75 years old with a cervical HPV16 infection that either progressed to CIN3+ or cleared (not recorded which). The sample taken for sequencing was blood buffy coat. The gene calls are TRBV10-3 and TRBJ1-1; no firm D call. The CDR3 spells CAISERQNTEAFF. Incomplete CDR3 DNA: TGTGCCATCAGTGAAAGGCAGAACACTGAA.